Listed below are T cell receptor beta chains from one sample, sequenced in a study of spatial heterogeneity in lung cancer. TCRdb recomputed calls from the 5' RACE reads with MiXCR, one row per CDR3 protein. The top ten hold less than 3.5% of the sample, which has tens of thousands of distinct CDR3 sequences, approximately 7% seen once. The source material was PBMCs, sampled at surgery. These receptors were obtained from a female donor with early-stage non-small cell lung cancer. Both conserved end residues are part of each CDR3. The D gene is left open where the match is weak. The size of a clone is reported for some rows only, either as once, few or many, or as a class for expanded clones.

j_call v_call clone_size d_call cdr3_nt cdr3_aa
TRBJ1-3 TRBV20-1 - - TGCAGTGCTAGGCACCCGGGAAACACCATATATTTT CSARHPGNTIYF
TRBJ2-7 TRBV6-5 many TRBD1 TGTGCCAGCAGTTACTCGGGGGACAGATACGAGCAGTACTTC CASSYSGDRYEQYF
TRBJ2-7 TRBV20-1 many - TGCAGTGCTATAGCGGGACAGCTCTCCTACGAGCAGTACTTC CSAIAGQLSYEQYF
TRBJ2-3 TRBV7-3 many - TGTGCCAGCAGTCCCGGACAGATAGCAAACACAGATACGCAGTATTTT CASSPGQIANTDTQYF
TRBJ2-2 TRBV27 few - TGTGCCAGCAGCCTGGAGGGCGGGGAGCTGTTTTTT CASSLEGGELFF
TRBJ2-1 TRBV4-3 few - TGCGCCAGCAGCCAACTAACAGGTCCCCATGAGCAGTTCTTC CASSQLTGPHEQFF
TRBJ2-3 TRBV19 many TRBD1 TGTGCCAGTAGTTCAGGACAGGGCGGCACAGATACGCAGTATTTT CASSSGQGGTDTQYF
TRBJ2-7 TRBV28 many - TGTGCCAGCAGTTTAACTGCCCACGAGCAGTACTTC CASSLTAHEQYF
TRBJ2-3 TRBV7-2 many TRBD2 TGTGCCAGCAGCCGCCAAGCCGGGAGGGATACGCAGTATTTT CASSRQAGRDTQYF
TRBJ1-5 TRBV6-5 many TRBD1 TGTGCCAGCAGTACCACAGGGGTGGGTATGGCCCAGCATTTT CASSTTGVGMAQHF
TRBJ2-1 TRBV7-8 many - TGTGCCAGCAGCTTAGCGAGTAACTCCTACAATGAGCAGTTCTTC CASSLASNSYNEQFF
TRBJ1-4 TRBV20-1 many - TGCAGTGCTGGGATCCCTGGTGGGACAACTAATGAAAAACTGTTTTTT CSAGIPGGTTNEKLFF
TRBJ1-3 TRBV3-1 many - TGTGCCAGCAGCCAAACCGCTGGCTCTGGAAACACCATATATTTT CASSQTAGSGNTIYF
TRBJ1-2 TRBV29-1 many TRBD1 TGCAGCGCCGGGACAGGGTCCGACGGCTACACCTTC CSAGTGSDGYTF
TRBJ2-3 TRBV6-2/TRBV6-3 many - TGTGCCAGCAGCCCTCTAGCATGGGGCGGAGATACGCAGTATTTT CASSPLAWGGDTQYF
TRBJ2-2 TRBV7-4 few - TGTGCCAGCAGCCCCTGGGGACTGTCGAACACCGGGGAGCTGTTTTTT CASSPWGLSNTGELFF
TRBJ1-1 TRBV6-2/TRBV6-3 - - TGTGCCAGCAGGGAGGGGAACACTGAAGCTTTCTTT CASREGNTEAFF
TRBJ2-3 TRBV12-3/TRBV12-4 many - TGTGCCAGCAGCCACGATCTCCCAACAGATACGCAGTATTTT CASSHDLPTDTQYF
TRBJ2-3 TRBV29-1 medium-sized - TGCAGCGTGATGGGACGTGGAGATACGCAGTATTTT CSVMGRGDTQYF
TRBJ1-1 TRBV3-1 many - TGTGCCAGCAGCCTTAGGGAGGCCACTGAAGCTTTCTTT CASSLREATEAFF
TRBJ2-7 TRBV9 - - TGTGCCAGCAGCGTAGGGGGATCCTACGAGCAGTACTTC CASSVGGSYEQYF
TRBJ2-7 TRBV4-1 many TRBD2 TGCGCCAGCAGCCAAGCGGATAGCGGGGGCTACGAGCAGTACTTC CASSQADSGGYEQYF
TRBJ2-7 TRBV12-3/TRBV12-4 many - TGTGCCAGCCTCCTGGGACTCGGGAAGCAGTACTTC CASLLGLGKQYF
TRBJ2-5 TRBV19 many - TGTGCCAGTAGCCCAACCGGGGTATGGAAAGAGACCCAGTACTTC CASSPTGVWKETQYF
TRBJ1-2 TRBV7-2 many - TGTGCCAGCACCTACTCAGGGCAGCGCTACACCTTC CASTYSGQRYTF
TRBJ2-7 TRBV6-2/TRBV6-3 many - TGTGCCAGCAGTCCAGCCTACGAGCAGTACTTC CASSPAYEQYF
TRBJ2-7 TRBV13 many - TGTGCCAGCAGCCCGGAGGGGGGGCATAACCGCGAGCAGTACTTC CASSPEGGHNREQYF
TRBJ1-3 TRBV4-1 many - TGCGCCAGCAGCCAAGTAACCCCACCTGGAAACACCATATATTTT CASSQVTPPGNTIYF
TRBJ1-2 TRBV28 many - TGTGCCACCCTCCGTCCGCGTCCGTATGGCTACACCTTC CATLRPRPYGYTF
TRBJ2-1 TRBV11-1 few - TGTGCCAGCGAGGGCTACAATGAGCAGTTCTTC CASEGYNEQFF
TRBJ2-7 TRBV12-3/TRBV12-4 many TRBD1 TGTGCCAGCAGCTCGACAGGGACCCACGAGCAGTACTTC CASSSTGTHEQYF
TRBJ2-3 TRBV4-1 many - TGCGCCAGCAGCTTCATAAAAACTAGCCCCACGCAGTATTTT CASSFIKTSPTQYF
TRBJ2-1 TRBV7-2 many - TGTGCCAGCAGCTTTGGGGGGCACAATGAGCAGTTCTTC CASSFGGHNEQFF
TRBJ2-3 TRBV5-5 many - TGTGCCAGCAGCTTGGTCCCGGCAGGCGCAGATACGCAGTATTTT CASSLVPAGADTQYF
TRBJ1-5 TRBV28 many TRBD1 TGTGCCAGCGCAGGGGGCGCCTCGAATCAGCCCCAGCATTTT CASAGGASNQPQHF
TRBJ2-1 TRBV3-1 few TRBD2 TGTGCCAGCAGCCTGAACCTAGCGGGGGGGTATAATGAGCAGTTCTTC CASSLNLAGGYNEQFF
TRBJ2-1 TRBV7-2 - TRBD2 TGTGCCAGCAGCTTGGTTGCGATCCGGGGGGGTTACAATGAGCAGTTCTTC CASSLVAIRGGYNEQFF
TRBJ1-6 TRBV15 many - TGTGCCACACGAAGGGGGGATAGGGACAATTCACCCCTCCACTTT CATRRGDRDNSPLHF
TRBJ2-4 TRBV29-1 - TRBD2 TGCAGCGTTGATAGCGGGGGAGCCAAAAACATTCAGTACTTC CSVDSGGAKNIQYF
TRBJ2-3 TRBV20-1 many TRBD2 TGCAGTCCGGGGGGGAGCACAGATACGCAGTATTTT CSPGGSTDTQYF